Presented here are 30 T cell receptor beta chains from one specimen sequenced in a study of control samples from healthy donors and cancer patients. Measured with immunoSEQ multiplex PCR; TCRdb has only the in-frame clones, and not every one. The data show around 82,000 clones, around 87% seen once. The material sequenced was blood. These receptors were collected from a man in his forties or fifties in good health.

This clone was detected a few times. V gene TRBV7-9 combines with J gene TRBJ2-3, with TRBD2 identical over 11 bases. Germline CDR1 reads SEHNR; CDR2 reads FQNEAQ (reference sequence). CDR3 length: 16 amino acids. V shed 5 bases, J shed 2 bases, and the junction held 6 bases outside the gene matches. CDR3 DNA sequence: TGTGCCAGCAGCACCGGACTAGCGGGTACCACAGATACGCAGTATTTT. Translated: CASSTGLAGTTDTQYF. Using reference TRBV7-9 and TRBJ2-3 for the parts outside the CDR3, the full variable domain is DTGVSQNPRHKITKRGQNVTFRCDPISEHNRLYWYRQTLGQGPEFLTYFQNEAQLEKSRLLSDRFSAERPKGSFSTLEIQRTEQGDSAMYLCASSTGLAGTTDTQYFGPGTRLTVL.

The J gene is TRBJ1-5, the V gene TRBV10-1, with a tentative D call TRBD1 (5 bases). CDR1 WNHNN and CDR2 SYGVQD come from the germline V gene (reference sequence). The ends were cut back, 7 bases at V and 5 bases at J, with 15 bases in the middle. This CDR3 is 14 amino acids long. CDR3 protein: CASTRAGRDQPQHF. In DNA, the CDR3 is TGCGCCAGCACCCGGGCAGGGAGGGATCAGCCCCAGCATTTT.

There are a few counts of this clone. The chain links TRBV21-1 to TRBJ1-2; TRBD1, the table's D call, lacks a check against the DNA. TRBV21-1 is flagged as a pseudogene. This CDR3 contains 14 residues. CDR3 nucleotide sequence: TGTGCCAGCACTTGGACAGGAGTTTTTAATGGCTACACCTTC. This encodes CASTWTGVFNGYTF.

The chain couples TRBV19 to TRBJ2-2; D tentatively reads TRBD1 or TRBD2 (5 bases each). The V end was cut by 3 bases, the J end by 8 bases, with 16 bases between. Germline CDR1 is LNHDA and CDR2 is SQIVND (reference sequence). This CDR3 contains 15 residues. CDR3 DNA: TGTGCCAGTAGTATTGGGACGGGTAGTATTGGGGAGCTGTTTTTT. Residues: CASSIGTGSIGELFF.

V gene TRBV2 combines with J gene TRBJ2-5, with D perhaps TRBD1 (5 bases). CDR1 and CDR2 (germline): SNHLY, FYNNEI. V was clipped by 0 bases and J by 2 bases, with 7 bases between them. This CDR3 is 14 amino acids long. CDR3 sequence: CASSEATDQETQYF. In DNA, the CDR3 is TGTGCCAGCAGTGAAGCGACAGATCAAGAGACCCAGTACTTC.

The V call is TRBV14, the J call TRBJ1-1; D not certain. Germline-derived CDR1 and CDR2 are SGHDN and FVKESK. V was cut by 0 bases and J by 6 bases, with 17 bases left in between. The CDR3 is 16 residues long. The CDR3 sequence: CASSQESWRRGPEAFF. The CDR3, as DNA: TGTGCCAGCAGCCAAGAAAGCTGGCGGCGCGGACCTGAAGCTTTCTTT.

The chain couples TRBV27 to TRBJ1-5; 7 bases agree with TRBD1. This CDR3 has 16 amino acids. Germline-derived CDR1 and CDR2 are MNHEY and SMNVEV (reference sequence). After removal of 3 bases from V and 2 bases from J, the junction contained 7 bases not matched to a gene. CDR3 nucleotides: TGTGCCAGCAGTTTGACCCCTACAGGGGGCAATCAGCCCCAGCATTTT. Encoded protein: CASSLTPTGGNQPQHF.

This sequence joins TRBV7-2 and TRBJ2-4, with D tentatively TRBD2 (5 bases). V was pared by 0 bases and J by 5 bases, with 17 bases between. The CDR3 is 17 amino acids. The V gene's germline CDR1 is SGHTA and CDR2 FQGNSA. CDR3 protein: CASSLAPASGPQNIQYF. DNA for the CDR3: TGTGCCAGCAGCTTAGCCCCCGCCAGCGGCCCCCAAAACATTCAGTACTTC. The whole variable domain, remainder taken from reference TRBV7-2 and TRBJ2-4, is GAGVSQSPSNKVTEKGKDVELRCDPISGHTALYWYRQSLGQGLEFLIYFQGNSAPDKSGLPSDRFSAERTGGSVSTLTIQRTQQEDSAVYLCASSLAPASGPQNIQYFGAGTRLSVL.

J is TRBJ1-5 and V is TRBV11-3; D is undetermined. The V and J ends lost 5 bases and 6 bases respectively, with 8 bases between them. Germline values: CDR1 SGHNT, CDR2 YENEEA. The CDR3 loop spans 12 amino acids. CDR3 amino acids: CASSNGGQPQHF. Written as DNA, the CDR3 is TGTGCCAGCAGCAATGGAGGTCAGCCCCAGCATTTT.

V and J are TRBV28 and TRBJ1-4, with D perhaps matching TRBD1 (5 bases). The germline gives CDR1 MDHEN, CDR2 SYDVKM. The CDR3 is 12 residues long. Deletions cut 5 bases from V and 14 bases from J, with 15 bases between. CDR3: CASSLKDRYLFF. CDR3 nucleotides: TGTGCCAGCAGTCTCAAAGACAGATACCTGTTTTTT.

In its sample, this clone was seen a few times. The rearrangement links TRBV5-6 to TRBJ1-5, with D possibly TRBD1 on 6 matching bases. CDR3 size: 16 residues. CDR1 is SGHDT, CDR2 YYEEEE, per germline. The V and J ends lost 5 bases and 1 base respectively, with 16 bases between them. Here the CDR3 reads CASSSYTGRSNQPQHF. CDR3 DNA: TGTGCCAGCAGTTCTTACACAGGGAGGAGCAATCAGCCCCAGCATTTT.

The table lists this clone with a few counts. The chain is built from TRBV24-1 and TRBJ1-2; D uncertain. The CDR3 extends over 12 amino acids. Germline values: CDR1 KGHDR, CDR2 SFDVKD. Trimming stripped 0 bases from V and 8 bases from J, with 6 bases between. CDR3 sequence (DNA): TGTGCCACCAGTGATTTGACGGGCGGCTACACCTTC. It codes for CATSDLTGGYTF.

The V call is TRBV6-5, the J call TRBJ1-2, with TRBD1 as a possible D gene (6 bases). V lost 6 bases and J 7 bases, leaving 15 bases between the germline ends. From germline, CDR1 is MNHEY and CDR2 SVGAGI. This CDR3 is built from 13 residues. CDR3 residues: CASRDSQILGYTF. As DNA, the CDR3 is TGTGCCAGCAGGGACAGCCAGATCCTTGGCTACACCTTC.

The chain recombines TRBV6-2 or TRBV6-3 with TRBJ2-7; 7 nucleotides match TRBD2. CDR3 length: 14 amino acids. Per germline, CDR1 MNHEY and CDR2 SVGEGT. Trimming cost V 4 bases and J 1 base; bases outside gene matches: 4. CDR3 sequence: CASSSWEGSYEQYV. CDR3 DNA: TGTGCCAGCAGTTCCTGGGAGGGATCCTACGAGCAGTACGTC.

J is TRBJ2-2 and V is TRBV7-9; 9 bases map to TRBD2. CDR1 is SEHNR and CDR2 is FQNEAQ in the germline V gene (reference sequence). The CDR3 has 17 amino acids. The ends lost 1 base at V and 7 bases at J; junction bases unmatched: 10. The CDR3 region is CASSLDRQREENGELFF. The CDR3 bases are TGTGCCAGCAGCTTAGATCGCCAGCGGGAGGAGAACGGGGAGCTGTTTTTT.

The chain recombines TRBV27 with TRBJ2-7; D is tentatively TRBD1 or TRBD2 (7 bases each). The length of the CDR3 is 16 residues. Trimming removed 5 bases from V and 0 bases from J, with 17 bases in between. CDR1 is MNHEY, CDR2 SMNVEV, per germline (reference sequence). CDR3 DNA: TGTGCCAGCAGTCCCTCTTCCAGGGGGGGCTCCTACGAGCAGTACGTC. Its protein is CASSPSSRGGSYEQYV.

The gene calls are TRBV14 and TRBJ2-7, with D hard to call. The V end lost 1 base, the J end lost 3 bases, and 10 bases lay between the germline ends. The CDR3 covers 14 residues. The germline CDR1 and CDR2 sequences are SGHDN and FVKESK. The CDR3 sequence is CASSQGRVDYEQYF. For the CDR3, the DNA is TGTGCCAGCAGCCAAGGCAGAGTAGACTACGAGCAGTACTTC.

This chain uses TRBV5-6 with TRBJ2-5, with unresolved D. The CDR3 totals 17 residues. In germline, CDR1 is SGHDT, CDR2 YYEEEE. V gave up 2 bases and J gave up 7 bases, with 24 bases separating them. The CDR3 DNA follows: TGTGCCAGCAGCTTTGGGTCAGCACCCATGAAGAAGGTGACCCAGTACTTC. Translation gives CASSFGSAPMKKVTQYF.

V usage is TRBV7-3 and J usage is TRBJ2-1; 7 positions match TRBD2. Germline assignment: CDR1 SGHTA and CDR2 FQGTGA. The CDR3 contains 17 residues. V lost 1 base and J lost 7; bases outside the gene matches: 13. The CDR3 DNA follows: TGTGCCAGCAGCTTAAATGGTCCGGCTAGCGGCTTGAATGAGCAGTTCTTC. This codes for CASSLNGPASGLNEQFF.

This clone was counted once. CDR3 amino acids: CASSLSSSGALEQFF. The CDR3, as DNA: TGTGCCAGCAGCTTATCGTCTAGCGGGGCCCTTGAGCAGTTCTTC. The chain employs TRBV11-1 and TRBJ2-1; 9 positions agree with TRBD2. V lost 2 bases to trimming and J lost 9 bases; unmatched junction nucleotides: 8. Germline V gives CDR1 SGHAT, CDR2 FQDESV (reference sequence). CDR3 length equals 15 residues.

This clone was recorded only once. V gene TRBV9 combines with J gene TRBJ1-4; 8 nucleotides match TRBD1. Germline CDR1 SGDLS, CDR2 YYNGEE. CDR3 length: 17 amino acids. V lost 0 bases, J lost 8 bases, and 12 bases stayed unmatched. In DNA, the CDR3 is TGTGCCAGCAGCGTAGGGACAGGGCCCATGTTGGGAGAAAAACTGTTTTTT. Translation gives CASSVGTGPMLGEKLFF.

This clone occurred once. This rearrangement joins TRBV28 to TRBJ2-2; D may correspond to TRBD1 or TRBD2 (6 bases each). Germline V gene lookup returns CDR1 MDHEN and CDR2 SYDVKM. The CDR3 is 15 residues long. V was pared by 6 bases and J by 5 bases, with 16 bases between. For the CDR3, the DNA is TGTGCCAGCAGAACTCAGGAGGGGGAGACCGGGGAGCTGTTTTTT. This translates into CASRTQEGETGELFF.

This CDR3 reads CASSQEYWGASGNTIYF. Here the CDR3 DNA reads TGCGCCAGCAGCCAAGAGTATTGGGGAGCCTCTGGAAACACCATATATTTT. V gene TRBV4-1 combines with J gene TRBJ1-3; D is undetermined. The CDR3 runs to 17 residues. Trimming removed 0 bases at V and 0 bases at J, with 12 bases between. Germline CDR1 MGHRA, CDR2 YSYEKL.

The chain has TRBV27 and TRBJ2-5; a weak D match, TRBD1 (6 bases). The ends were cut back, 4 bases at V and 4 bases at J, with 19 bases in the middle. CDR3 size: 16 residues. Germline CDR1 and CDR2: MNHEY and SMNVEV (reference sequence). The CDR3 DNA is TGTGCCAGCAGTTCCTTACCGGGGACAATACCAGAGACCCAGTACTTC. It specifies CASSSLPGTIPETQYF.

This chain uses TRBV7-3 with TRBJ2-1; TRBD1 matches at 9 bases. J was trimmed by 7 bases and V by 3 bases; bases with no gene match: 4. Germline V gene data show CDR1 as SGHTA and CDR2 as FQGTGA. CDR3 length: 14 amino acids. The CDR3 protein is CASSLMGTGNEQFF. Here the CDR3 DNA reads TGTGCCAGCAGCTTGATGGGGACAGGGAATGAGCAGTTCTTC.

This chain links TRBV6-5 with TRBJ1-1; unclear D gene. CDR1 is MNHEY, CDR2 SVGAGI, per germline. The CDR3 is 12 amino acids. V lost 5 bases and J 8 bases, leaving 12 bases between the germline ends. This CDR3 is CASSPRPSEAFF. The CDR3 region has the DNA TGTGCCAGCAGTCCACGACCCTCGGAAGCTTTCTTT.

The J gene is TRBJ2-3, the V gene TRBV6-6; D is unclear. The CDR3 is 13 residues long. Germline CDR1 MNHNY, CDR2 SVGAGI (reference sequence). V was cut by 5 bases and J by 4 bases, with 10 bases left in between. The CDR3 spells CASSPGEADTQYF. In DNA form, the CDR3 reads TGTGCCAGCAGTCCCGGTGAAGCAGATACGCAGTATTTT.

This chain uses TRBV18 with TRBJ2-4; 8 bases agree with TRBD2. This CDR3 is built from 14 residues. The V gene's germline CDR1 is KGHSH and CDR2 LQKENI. Trimming cost V 2 bases and J 7 bases; bases outside gene matches: 4. Here the CDR3 DNA reads TGTGCCAGCTCACCAAGCGGGGGCGTGAACATTCAGTACTTC. It codes for CASSPSGGVNIQYF.

The gene calls are TRBV5-4 and TRBJ1-3, with 7 bases fitting TRBD1. V shed 3 bases and J 0 bases; nucleotides not matched to a gene: 6. CDR1 is SGHNT, CDR2 YYREEE, per germline (reference sequence). This CDR3 comprises 16 residues. The CDR3 is CASSWDSPGSGNTIYF. The CDR3 bases are TGTGCCAGCAGCTGGGACAGCCCCGGCTCTGGAAACACCATATATTTT.

The chain carries TRBV5-6 and TRBJ2-2; D remains ambiguous. V was pared by 1 base and J by 6 bases, with 16 bases between. The CDR3 totals 16 residues. Germline assignment: CDR1 SGHDT and CDR2 YYEEEE. Here the CDR3 DNA reads TGTGCCAGCAGCTTGAGACGGACGCTCCCCCCCGGGGAGCTGTTTTTT. Residues: CASSLRRTLPPGELFF.